This T cell receptor (beta chain) is from a study of blood T cell repertoires in COVID-19. Across the study: Samples taken during acute and convalescent COVID-19 were collected in the United States, Italy and Spain. In each case, the material was cDNA or gDNA derived from T cells, B-cell-depleted T cells, or PBMCs.

This CDR3 region has 15 residues. Per the germline V gene, CDR1 is DFQATT and CDR2 is SNEGSKA (reference sequence). Losses at the gene ends were 3 bases for V and 6 bases for J; bases not matched to a gene: 8. As originally analysed: Estimation of nucleated cell counts relied on the amplification of reference gene primers. The data were produced by immunoSEQ multiplex PCR, yet TCRdb's version contains in-frame clones alone and is incomplete. The V and J calls and clone size are taken from that table; D and trimming were inferred from the DNA. Among about 280,000 clones listed, 89% were seen once. The V and J genes are TRBV20-1 and TRBJ2-1, with 10 positions matching TRBD2. Sequenced material: peripheral blood. The receptor was isolated from a woman between 40 and 50 years old who had recovered from COVID-19. CDR3 nucleotides: TGCAGTGCTAGTCAGAGAGCGGGAGGGTTCAATGAGCAGTTCTTC. It translates to CSASQRAGGFNEQFF.